Below, 17 T cell receptor beta chains from the same sample are listed, as sequenced in a study of Ad26.COV2.S vaccination and SARS-CoV-2 variants. Assay used: immunoSEQ multiplex PCR; TCRdb lists only in-frame clones, some missing. This table holds around 400,000 clones, approximately 92% found once. This sample's treatment: about 20 received Ad26.COV2.S at low or high dose, single or two shots; about five received placebo; per-sample allocation not given. Collection of the samples took place on day 63 after the first injection of vaccine or placebo. The sample here was peripheral blood, taken in a trial of Ad26.COV2.S vaccine versus placebo. These receptors originate from a person aged 18 to 65 who received the Ad26.COV2.S COVID-19 vaccine or a placebo.

The CDR3 reads CASSTWTPATNEKLFF. CDR3 nucleotide sequence: TGTGCCAGTAGTACTTGGACACCAGCAACTAATGAAAAACTGTTTTTT. The genes are TRBV19 and TRBJ1-4; D might be TRBD1 (5 bases). This CDR3 contains 16 residues. V dropped 4 bases and J dropped 0 bases, with 12 bases sitting between them. Looked up from germline, CDR1 is LNHDA and CDR2 is SQIVND (reference sequence).

V usage is TRBV7-9 and J usage is TRBJ2-1, with D unclear. Trimming took off 4 bases at V and 8 bases at J, with 15 bases between the two ends. Germline values: CDR1 SEHNR, CDR2 FQNEAQ (reference sequence). The CDR3 covers 14 residues. The CDR3 nucleotides read TGTGCCAGCAGCTCAGAGAGGCCTGGCGATGAGCAGTTCTTC. This sequence encodes CASSSERPGDEQFF. The full variable domain, with the rest looked up from reference TRBV7-9 and TRBJ2-1, is DTGVSQNPRHKITKRGQNVTFRCDPISEHNRLYWYRQTLGQGPEFLTYFQNEAQLEKSRLLSDRFSAERPKGSFSTLEIQRTEQGDSAMYLCASSSERPGDEQFFGPGTRLTVL.

J is TRBJ2-7 and V is TRBV3-1 (or the pseudogene TRBV3-2); 11 bases line up with TRBD2. The germline CDR1 and CDR2 sequences are LGHDT and YNNKEL (reference sequence). Trimming removed 0 bases from V and 3 bases from J; junction bases left unmatched: 4. There are 16 residues in the CDR3. CDR3 in amino acids: CASSQDMTSGNYEQYF. CDR3 DNA sequence: TGTGCCAGCAGCCAAGATATGACTAGCGGGAACTACGAGCAGTACTTC.

V and J are TRBV5-4 and TRBJ2-5, with D tentatively TRBD1 (5 bases). This CDR3 spans 13 amino acids. With 4 bases removed from V and 1 base from J, the gap between germline ends came to 8 bases. Germline assignment: CDR1 SGHNT and CDR2 YYREEE (reference sequence). The CDR3 sequence: CASSPTGQETQYF. The CDR3 coding sequence is TGTGCCAGCAGCCCCACAGGCCAAGAGACCCAGTACTTC.

Written as DNA, the CDR3 is TGCGCCAGCAGCTTGGGACAGAGCGAAGAGACCCAGTACTTC. Translation: CASSLGQSEETQYF. The chain joins TRBV5-1 to TRBJ2-5; a weak D match, TRBD1 (5 bases). Trimming shortened V by 0 bases and J by 3 bases, and 9 bases separated the two germline ends. The CDR3 extends over 14 amino acids. CDR1 is SGHRS and CDR2 is YFSETQ in the germline V gene.

The chain has TRBV3-1 (or the pseudogene TRBV3-2) and TRBJ2-5; 12 bases match TRBD1. In germline, CDR1 is LGHDT, CDR2 YNNKEL (reference sequence). The trim removed 4 bases at V and 5 bases at J, leaving 5 bases unmatched. There are 15 residues in the CDR3. In DNA form, the CDR3 reads TGTGCCAGCAGCCGGGGGACAGGGGGCATGGAGACCCAGTACTTC. Residues: CASSRGTGGMETQYF.

The count of this clone is one. This sequence joins TRBV19 and TRBJ2-3, with TRBD1 as a possible D gene (5 bases). The V gene's germline CDR1 is LNHDA and CDR2 SQIVND (reference sequence). Trimming shortened V by 1 base and J by 2 bases, and 10 bases separated the two germline ends. This CDR3 has 15 amino acids. The CDR3, as DNA: TGTGCCAGTAGTATAGGGTGGGGCCTCACAGATACGCAGTATTTT. Translating gives CASSIGWGLTDTQYF.

The V gene is TRBV14, the J gene TRBJ2-7; no clear D gene. Germline V gene lookup returns CDR1 SGHDN and CDR2 FVKESK. Trimming pared 4 bases from V and 3 bases from J, leaving 7 bases between. The CDR3 has 12 amino acids. The CDR3 DNA is TGTGCCAGCAGCCCAAGCGACTACGAGCAGTACTTC. Its translation: CASSPSDYEQYF.

The chain has TRBV6-2 or TRBV6-3 and TRBJ2-2, with TRBD2 matching over 7 bases. The CDR3 extends over 17 amino acids. CDR1 is MNHEY and CDR2 is SVGEGT in the germline V gene. V shed 0 bases and J 6 bases; nucleotides not matched to a gene: 10. The DNA for the CDR3 is TGTGCCAGCAGTTACTCGACTTTGGCGGGAGTGGCCGGGGAGCTGTTTTTT. Protein: CASSYSTLAGVAGELFF.

The rearrangement uses TRBV5-1 and TRBJ1-1; D uncertain. CDR1 is SGHRS and CDR2 is YFSETQ in the germline V gene. This CDR3 is 14 amino acids long. V lost 0 bases, J lost 2 bases, and 8 bases lay in between. The CDR3 DNA follows: TGCGCCAGCAGCTTGGGGGGTGATAACACTGAAGCTTTCTTT. Residues: CASSLGGDNTEAFF.

The gene calls are TRBV18 and TRBJ2-2; D uncertain. The CDR3 spans 16 residues. Germline V lookup: CDR1 KGHSH, CDR2 LQKENI. Trimming took 3 bases from V and 0 from J, leaving 11 bases between them. The CDR3 DNA reads TGTGCCAGCTCACCGGTTTGGAGTTCGAACACCGGGGAGCTGTTTTTT. It specifies CASSPVWSSNTGELFF. Using reference TRBV18 and TRBJ2-2 for the parts outside the CDR3, the full variable domain is NAGVMQNPRHLVRRRGQEARLRCSPMKGHSHVYWYRQLPEEGLKFMVYLQKENIIDESGMPKERFSAEFPKEGPSILRIQQVVRGDSAAYFCASSPVWSSNTGELFFGEGSRLTVL.

In nucleotides, the CDR3 is TGTGCCAGCAGTGGGGGACAGGGTGAAGCTTTCTTT. Its translation: CASSGGQGEAFF. The V call is TRBV12-3 or TRBV12-4, the J call TRBJ1-1, with 9 bases fitting TRBD1. Trimming took 5 bases from V and 7 from J; bases not matched to a gene: 2. CDR3 length: 12 residues.

V gene TRBV7-3 combines with J gene TRBJ2-7, with D perhaps matching TRBD1 or TRBD2 (6 bases each). V gave up 4 bases and J gave up 7 bases, with 17 bases separating them. The CDR3 has 14 residues. Germline CDR1 and CDR2: SGHTA and FQGTGA. Here the CDR3 DNA reads TGTGCCAGCAGCTCGCACGGGGGCCCGGGGGAGCAGTACTTC. Residues: CASSSHGGPGEQYF.

The chain uses TRBV18 and TRBJ2-7, with D tentatively TRBD1 or TRBD2 (6 bases each). Trimming stripped 2 bases from V and 6 bases from J, with 17 bases between. Germline CDR1 reads KGHSH; CDR2 reads LQKENI. The CDR3 is 15 amino acids. The CDR3 reads CASSPKRGASGEQYF. The CDR3 coding sequence is TGTGCCAGCTCACCAAAGAGGGGGGCCTCCGGCGAGCAGTACTTC.

The chain carries TRBV11-2 and TRBJ2-1; the D gene is possibly TRBD2 (6 bases). V lost 8 bases and J lost 7, with 12 bases in between. Germline V gene lookup returns CDR1 SGHAT and CDR2 FQNNGV. The CDR3 covers 12 residues. The CDR3 loop reads CASGRGLNEQFF. The CDR3 nucleotides are TGTGCCAGCGGTCGGGGGTTGAATGAGCAGTTCTTC.

The V call is TRBV4-3, the J call TRBJ2-1; D is unresolved. Between the trimmed V and J ends, which lost 0 bases and 6 bases, there was a span of 6 bases. Germline V gene data show CDR1 as LGHNA and CDR2 as YSLEER. The CDR3 runs 13 residues. The CDR3: CASSQETRNEQFF. In DNA, the CDR3 is TGCGCCAGCAGCCAAGAAACACGCAATGAGCAGTTCTTC.

The rearrangement links TRBV7-3 to TRBJ2-1, with D hard to call. Per the germline V gene, CDR1 is SGHTA and CDR2 is FQGTGA. The V end was cut by 1 base, the J end by 7 bases, with 11 bases between. The CDR3 extends over 14 amino acids. The CDR3 here is CASSLNPPVNEQFF. For the CDR3, the DNA is TGTGCCAGCAGCTTAAACCCCCCCGTTAATGAGCAGTTCTTC.